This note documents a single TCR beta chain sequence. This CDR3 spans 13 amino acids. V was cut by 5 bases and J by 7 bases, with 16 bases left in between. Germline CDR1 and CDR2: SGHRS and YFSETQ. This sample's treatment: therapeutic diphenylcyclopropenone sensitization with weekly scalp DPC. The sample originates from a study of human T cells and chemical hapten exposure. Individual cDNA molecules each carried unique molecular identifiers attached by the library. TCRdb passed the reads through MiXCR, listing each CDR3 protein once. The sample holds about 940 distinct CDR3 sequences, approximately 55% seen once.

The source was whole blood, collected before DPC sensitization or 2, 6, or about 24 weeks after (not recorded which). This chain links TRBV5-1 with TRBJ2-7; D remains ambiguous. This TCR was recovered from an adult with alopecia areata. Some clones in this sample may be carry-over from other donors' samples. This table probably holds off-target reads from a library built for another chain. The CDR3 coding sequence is TGCGCCAGCAGGCATCGGACCAGCTGGGAGCAGTACTTC. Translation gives CASRHRTSWEQYF.